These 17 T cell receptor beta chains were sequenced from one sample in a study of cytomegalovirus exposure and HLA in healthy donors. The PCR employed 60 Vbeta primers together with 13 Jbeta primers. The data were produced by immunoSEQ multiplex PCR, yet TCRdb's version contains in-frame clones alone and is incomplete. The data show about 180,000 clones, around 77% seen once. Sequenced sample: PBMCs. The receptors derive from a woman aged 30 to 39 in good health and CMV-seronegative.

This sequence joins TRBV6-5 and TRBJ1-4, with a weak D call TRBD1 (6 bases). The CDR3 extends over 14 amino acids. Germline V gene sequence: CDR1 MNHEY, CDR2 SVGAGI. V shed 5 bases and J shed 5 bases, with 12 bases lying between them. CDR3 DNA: TGTGCCAGCAGTCTGGACAGACGGAATGAAAAACTGTTTTTT. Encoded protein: CASSLDRRNEKLFF.

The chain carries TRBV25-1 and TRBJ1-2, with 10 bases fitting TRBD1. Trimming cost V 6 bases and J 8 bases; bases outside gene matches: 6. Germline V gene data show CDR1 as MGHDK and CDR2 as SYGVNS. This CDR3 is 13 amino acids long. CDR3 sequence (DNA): TGTGCCAGCAGGGGACAGGGGATTACGGGCTACACCTTC. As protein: CASRGQGITGYTF.

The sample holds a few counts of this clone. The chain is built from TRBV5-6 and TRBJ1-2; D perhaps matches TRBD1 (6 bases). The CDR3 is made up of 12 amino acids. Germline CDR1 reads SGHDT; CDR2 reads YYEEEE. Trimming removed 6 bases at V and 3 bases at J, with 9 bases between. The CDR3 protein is CASMSGDYGYTF. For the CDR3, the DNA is TGTGCCAGCATGTCAGGGGACTATGGCTACACCTTC.

CDR3 nucleotides: TGCGCCAGCAGCTTTCTCTGGGAGGGAGGCCCTGAAGCTTTCTTT. It encodes CASSFLWEGGPEAFF. The V call is TRBV5-1, the J call TRBJ1-1, with D unresolved. The CDR3 is made up of 15 amino acids. Trimming left V 2 bases short and J 6 bases short, with 17 bases between. Germline lookup yields CDR1 SGHRS and CDR2 YFSETQ. The full variable domain, in which reference TRBV5-1 and TRBJ1-1 provide the parts outside the CDR3, is KAGVTQTPRYLIKTRGQQVTLSCSPISGHRSVSWYQQTPGQGLQFLFEYFSETQRNKGNFPGRFSGRQFSNSRSEMNVSTLELGDSALYLCASSFLWEGGPEAFFGQGTRLTVV.

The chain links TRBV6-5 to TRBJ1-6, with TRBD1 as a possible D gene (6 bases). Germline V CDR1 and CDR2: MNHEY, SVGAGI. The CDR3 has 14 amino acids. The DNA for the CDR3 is TGTGCTTCCCAGGACAGCCCTTATAATTCACCCCTCCACTTT. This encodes CASQDSPYNSPLHF.

The CDR3, as DNA: TGTGCCAGCTCACCTAACAGGGATCCTAACTATGGCTACACCTTC. This sequence encodes CASSPNRDPNYGYTF. The chain carries TRBV18 and TRBJ1-2, with D maybe TRBD1 (6 bases). Trimming shortened V by 3 bases and J by 0 bases, and 11 bases separated the two germline ends. The CDR3 is made up of 15 amino acids. From germline, CDR1 is KGHSH and CDR2 LQKENI.

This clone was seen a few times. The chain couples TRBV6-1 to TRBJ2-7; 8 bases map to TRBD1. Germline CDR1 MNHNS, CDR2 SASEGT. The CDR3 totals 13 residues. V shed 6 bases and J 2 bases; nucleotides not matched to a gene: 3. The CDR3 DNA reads TGTGCCAGCAGAGGACAGGGCCCCTACGAGCAGTACTTC. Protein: CASRGQGPYEQYF.

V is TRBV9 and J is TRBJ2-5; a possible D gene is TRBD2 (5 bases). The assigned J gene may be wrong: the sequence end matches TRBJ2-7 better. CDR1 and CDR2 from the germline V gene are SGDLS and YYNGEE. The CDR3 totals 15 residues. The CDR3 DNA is TGTGCCAGCAGCGTAGATGGAGGTTGGACCTACGAGCAGTACTTC. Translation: CASSVDGGWTYEQYF.

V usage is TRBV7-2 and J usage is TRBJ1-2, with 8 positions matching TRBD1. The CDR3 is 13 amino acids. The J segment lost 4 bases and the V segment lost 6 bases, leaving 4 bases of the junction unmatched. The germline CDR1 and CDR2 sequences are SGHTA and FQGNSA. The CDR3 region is CASSSGGGYGYTF. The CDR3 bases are TGTGCCAGCAGTTCAGGGGGCGGCTATGGCTACACCTTC.

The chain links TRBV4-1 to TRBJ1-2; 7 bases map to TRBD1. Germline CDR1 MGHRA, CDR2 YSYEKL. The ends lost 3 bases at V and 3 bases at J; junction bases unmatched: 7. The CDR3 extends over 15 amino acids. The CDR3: CASSQIQGTDYGYTF. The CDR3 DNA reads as TGCGCCAGCAGCCAGATACAGGGGACTGACTATGGCTACACCTTC.

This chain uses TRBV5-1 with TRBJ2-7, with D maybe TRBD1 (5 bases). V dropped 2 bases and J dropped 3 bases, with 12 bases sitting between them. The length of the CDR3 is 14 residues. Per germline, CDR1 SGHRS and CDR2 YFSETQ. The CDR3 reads CASSLGWGGYEQYF. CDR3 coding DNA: TGCGCCAGCAGCTTAGGATGGGGCGGCTACGAGCAGTACTTC.

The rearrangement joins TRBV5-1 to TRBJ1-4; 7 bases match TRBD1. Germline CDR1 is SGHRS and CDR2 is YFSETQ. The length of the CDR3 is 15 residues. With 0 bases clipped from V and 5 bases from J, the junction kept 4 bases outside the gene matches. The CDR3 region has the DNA TGCGCCAGCAGCTTGGTTGGAGGGGGCAATGAAAAACTGTTTTTT. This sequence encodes CASSLVGGGNEKLFF.

In DNA, the CDR3 is TGTGCCAGCAGTTTAAAGGCGCGGGGAAACACCATATATTTT. It is translated as CASSLKARGNTIYF. The chain recombines TRBV27 with TRBJ1-3; D gene unclear. The V gene lost 2 bases and the J gene lost 4 bases, with 9 bases spanning the gap. The CDR3 length is 14 residues. Per the germline V gene, CDR1 is MNHEY and CDR2 is SMNVEV (reference sequence).

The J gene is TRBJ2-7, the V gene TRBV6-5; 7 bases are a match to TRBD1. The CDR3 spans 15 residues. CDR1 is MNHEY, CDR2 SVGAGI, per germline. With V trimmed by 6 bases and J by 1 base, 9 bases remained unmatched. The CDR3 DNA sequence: TGTGCCAGCAGCAGACCGGGACAGCTTTCCTACGAGCAGTACTTC. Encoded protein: CASSRPGQLSYEQYF.

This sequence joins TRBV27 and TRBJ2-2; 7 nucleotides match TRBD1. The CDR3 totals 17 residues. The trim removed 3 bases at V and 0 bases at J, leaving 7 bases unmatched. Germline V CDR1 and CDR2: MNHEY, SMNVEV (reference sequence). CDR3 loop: CASSFDRDRSNTGELFF. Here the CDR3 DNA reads TGTGCCAGCAGTTTCGATCGGGACAGATCGAACACCGGGGAGCTGTTTTTT.

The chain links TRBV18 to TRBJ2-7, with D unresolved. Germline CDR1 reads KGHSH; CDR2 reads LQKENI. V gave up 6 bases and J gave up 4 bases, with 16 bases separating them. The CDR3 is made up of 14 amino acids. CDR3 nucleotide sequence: TGTGCCAGCTCTTACGGCACCGACTCTTACGAGCAGTACTTC. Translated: CASSYGTDSYEQYF.

This CDR3 is CASLNAGGSTDTQYF. CDR3 sequence (DNA): TGTGCCAGCCTTAACGCGGGGGGGTCGACCGATACGCAGTATTTT. This sequence joins TRBV6-5 and TRBJ2-3, with TRBD2 matching 9 bases. Trimming took 8 bases from V and 6 from J; bases not matched to a gene: 12. The germline CDR1 and CDR2 sequences are MNHEY and SVGAGI. The CDR3 consists of 15 residues.